The 30 T cell receptor beta chains presented below share a single source sample, sequenced in a study of cytomegalovirus exposure and HLA in healthy donors. The PCR contained 60 Vbeta and 13 Jbeta primers. Measured with immunoSEQ multiplex PCR; TCRdb has only the in-frame clones, and not every one. Of approximately 110,000 clones listed, 77% were seen once; the top ten hold around 3.5%. The sample consisted of PBMCs. Receptors were obtained from a human donor in good health.

The chain has TRBV18 and TRBJ1-1; D unresolved. Germline V lookup: CDR1 KGHSH, CDR2 LQKENI. This CDR3 comprises 14 residues. The V and J ends lost 0 bases and 3 bases respectively, with 8 bases between them. The CDR3 loop is CASSPPRVDTEAFF. The CDR3 DNA reads TGTGCCAGCTCACCACCGAGAGTAGACACTGAAGCTTTCTTT.

The chain links TRBV14 to TRBJ1-1; 10 bases are a match to TRBD1. J was trimmed by 6 bases and V by 2 bases; bases with no gene match: 15. CDR1 is SGHDN, CDR2 FVKESK, per germline. The CDR3 consists of 18 residues. CDR3 sequence (DNA): TGTGCCAGCAGCCAACGGGCGGGACAGGGGAGTGTGGGGGCTGAAGCTTTCTTT. Amino acids: CASSQRAGQGSVGAEAFF.

J is TRBJ2-7 and V is TRBV19; 9 bases map to TRBD1. This CDR3 is 13 amino acids long. Germline assignment: CDR1 LNHDA and CDR2 SQIVND (reference sequence). V was pared by 5 bases and J by 3 bases, with 2 bases of the junction left unmatched. The CDR3 DNA reads TGTGCCAGTAGTTCGGGACAGGGCTACGAGCAGTACTTC. Amino acid sequence: CASSSGQGYEQYF.

The chain recombines TRBV4-1 with TRBJ2-7; a weak D match, TRBD2 (6 bases). The CDR3 totals 17 residues. Trimming stripped 3 bases from V and 1 base from J, with 19 bases between. Germline V gene data show CDR1 as MGHRA and CDR2 as YSYEKL. The CDR3: CASSHRPDSGLSYEQYF. In nucleotides, the CDR3 is TGCGCCAGCAGCCACCGCCCCGACTCGGGACTTTCCTACGAGCAGTACTTC.

The chain carries TRBV28 and TRBJ2-7; D gene unclear. The CDR3 is 11 residues long. Between the trimmed V and J ends, which lost 8 bases and 7 bases, there was a span of 12 bases. Germline values: CDR1 MDHEN, CDR2 SYDVKM. CDR3 residues: CASFRSGEQYF. The CDR3 DNA sequence: TGTGCCAGCTTCCGTTCGGGTGAGCAGTACTTC.

The V gene is TRBV19, the J gene TRBJ2-4, with D perhaps matching TRBD2 (6 bases). V was trimmed by 3 bases and J by 0 bases, leaving 12 bases between them. Germline CDR1 reads LNHDA; CDR2 reads SQIVND (reference sequence). The CDR3 covers 16 residues. CDR3 nucleotide sequence: TGTGCCAGTAGTATCGCGGGGCGCCTAGCCAAAAACATTCAGTACTTC. This sequence encodes CASSIAGRLAKNIQYF. Complete variable domain (other parts from reference TRBV19 and TRBJ2-4): DGGITQSPKYLFRKEGQNVTLSCEQNLNHDAMYWYRQDPGQGLRLIYYSQIVNDFQKGDIAEGYSVSREKKESFPLTVTSAQKNPTAFYLCASSIAGRLAKNIQYFGAGTRLSVL.

The V call is TRBV11-2, the J call TRBJ1-1; no reliable D call. Germline V gene data show CDR1 as SGHAT and CDR2 as FQNNGV. Trimming removed 5 bases at V and 5 bases at J, with 18 bases between. The CDR3 covers 15 residues. The CDR3 DNA follows: TGTGCCAGCAGCCCCGGTTATTCAGCGGGGACTGAAGCTTTCTTT. Protein sequence: CASSPGYSAGTEAFF.

V is TRBV7-8 and J is TRBJ2-3; possible D gene TRBD1, 6 bases. The V end lost 1 base, the J end lost 0 bases, and 8 bases lay between the germline ends. Germline CDR1 is SGHVS and CDR2 is FQNEAQ. The CDR3 runs 15 residues. CDR3 loop: CASSLEGHSTDTQYF. CDR3 in DNA: TGTGCCAGCAGCTTAGAGGGACACAGCACAGATACGCAGTATTTT.

The gene calls are TRBV6-5 and TRBJ1-4; 9 bases align to TRBD1. J lost 8 bases, V lost 0 bases, and 7 bases had no gene match. The CDR3 covers 16 residues. CDR1 MNHEY and CDR2 SVGAGI come from the germline V gene. CDR3 in amino acids: CASSYSRTGVGEKLFF. The CDR3 region has the DNA TGTGCCAGCAGTTACTCAAGGACAGGGGTAGGCGAAAAACTGTTTTTT.

The chain has TRBV15 and TRBJ2-6, with 10 bases matching TRBD1. Germline V lookup: CDR1 LNHNV, CDR2 YYDKDF (reference sequence). The CDR3 consists of 18 residues. Trimming removed 1 base from V and 3 bases from J; junction bases left unmatched: 6. The CDR3, as DNA: TGTGCCACCAGCAGAGCCGGGACAGGGGTTTATGGGGCCAACGTCCTGACTTTC. Translation: CATSRAGTGVYGANVLTF.

The CDR3 coding sequence is TGTGCCAGCAGTCTACCCCGAGGGCAGTACCAAGAGACCCAGTACTTC. Residues: CASSLPRGQYQETQYF. The rearrangement links TRBV2 to TRBJ2-5; TRBD2 might be the D (5 bases). Per germline, CDR1 SNHLY and CDR2 FYNNEI. V was cut by 5 bases and J by 0 bases, with 16 bases left in between. The CDR3 extends over 16 amino acids.

The genes are TRBV5-1 and TRBJ2-7; 13 nucleotides match TRBD2. Trimming took 4 bases from V and 2 from J; bases not matched to a gene: 3. This CDR3 is 15 amino acids long. The germline CDR1 and CDR2 sequences are SGHRS and YFSETQ. The CDR3 DNA is TGCGCCAGCAGCACACTAGCGGGAGGGCCCTACGAGCAGTACTTC. This gives the protein CASSTLAGGPYEQYF.

The rearrangement joins TRBV7-9 to TRBJ2-5, with D perhaps TRBD1 (6 bases). The better agreement between TRBJ2-7 and the DNA end casts doubt on the J call. This CDR3 is 12 amino acids long. Germline values: CDR1 SEHNR, CDR2 FQNEAQ (reference sequence). The CDR3 DNA sequence: TGTGCCAGCAGCCTAAGGGGGTACGAGCAGTACTTC. It is translated as CASSLRGYEQYF.

V and J are TRBV9 and TRBJ2-7, with D hard to call. V lost 3 bases, J lost 4 bases, and 14 bases lay in between. The CDR3 contains 14 residues. Germline V CDR1 and CDR2: SGDLS, YYNGEE. The CDR3: CASSAIERDYEQYF. For the CDR3, the DNA is TGTGCCAGCAGCGCAATAGAGAGAGATTACGAGCAGTACTTC.

The chain links TRBV15 to TRBJ1-2; TRBD1 is a possible D gene (5 bases). This CDR3 is built from 15 residues. Trimming left V 0 bases short and J 4 bases short, with 12 bases between. CDR1 and CDR2 from the germline V gene are LNHNV and YYDKDF (reference sequence). The CDR3: CATSRDRQTPYGYTF. The DNA of the CDR3 is TGTGCCACCAGCAGAGACCGACAGACCCCCTATGGCTACACCTTC.

This clone was picked up a small number of times. V usage is TRBV28 and J usage is TRBJ2-3; TRBD2 matches 11 bases. The junction had 5 bases not matched to a gene; V was cut back by 7 bases and J by 2 bases. CDR1 and CDR2 from the germline V gene are MDHEN and SYDVKM. The CDR3 totals 15 residues. The CDR3 sequence is CASNKLAGATDTQYF. The CDR3 coding sequence is TGTGCCAGCAACAAACTAGCGGGAGCCACAGATACGCAGTATTTT. The complete variable domain, with remaining parts taken from reference TRBV28 and TRBJ2-3, reads DVKVTQSSRYLVKRTGEKVFLECVQDMDHENMFWYRQDPGLGLRLIYFSYDVKMKEKGDIPEGYSVSREKKERFSLILESASTNQTSMYLCASNKLAGATDTQYFGPGTRLTVL.

The V gene is TRBV6-1, the J gene TRBJ2-1; 9 bases match TRBD1. There are 15 residues in the CDR3. V gave up 4 bases and J gave up 6 bases; unmatched junction bases: 7. Germline V gene lookup returns CDR1 MNHNS and CDR2 SASEGT. This CDR3 reads CASSAPGQGSNEQFF. The DNA of the CDR3 is TGTGCCAGCAGTGCGCCGGGACAGGGTTCCAATGAGCAGTTCTTC.

The chain couples TRBV5-1 to TRBJ1-1; a possible D gene is TRBD1 (6 bases). V was clipped by 3 bases and J by 5 bases, with 14 bases between them. Looked up from germline, CDR1 is SGHRS and CDR2 is YFSETQ. This CDR3 spans 14 amino acids. CDR3 coding DNA: TGCGCCAGCAGCTCCTCAGGGGTGGGAACTGAAGCTTTCTTT. Protein: CASSSSGVGTEAFF.

In this sample, this clone turned up a few times. This chain joins TRBV9 and TRBJ2-5; 11 bases fit TRBD2. Germline V gene lookup returns CDR1 SGDLS and CDR2 YYNGEE. This CDR3 is 17 amino acids long. V shed 0 bases, J shed 4 bases, and the junction held 8 bases outside the gene matches. The CDR3 here is CASSVGTSGSFTETQYF. In nucleotides, the CDR3 is TGTGCCAGCAGCGTAGGAACTAGCGGGAGTTTCACAGAGACCCAGTACTTC.

This clone was counted only a few times. This chain connects TRBV2 to TRBJ1-2; perhaps TRBD1 as D (5 bases). This CDR3 spans 16 amino acids. Between the trimmed V and J ends, which lost 1 base and 8 bases, there was a span of 20 bases. Germline V gene data show CDR1 as SNHLY and CDR2 as FYNNEI. The CDR3 loop reads CASSEGGAGAGGGYTF. Written as DNA, the CDR3 is TGTGCCAGCAGTGAAGGTGGGGCAGGTGCCGGGGGAGGCTACACCTTC.

The rearrangement uses TRBV9 and TRBJ2-1; TRBD2 matches 7 bases. Germline-derived CDR1 and CDR2 are SGDLS and YYNGEE. The ends lost 3 bases at V and 0 bases at J; junction bases unmatched: 3. This CDR3 comprises 15 residues. CDR3 residues: CASSDRGSSYNEQFF. CDR3 DNA sequence: TGTGCCAGCAGCGATCGCGGGAGCTCCTACAATGAGCAGTTCTTC.

Only a few counts were recorded for this clone. J is TRBJ2-1 and V is TRBV5-1; a weak D match, TRBD2 (6 bases). Germline V CDR1 and CDR2: SGHRS, YFSETQ. The length of the CDR3 is 15 residues. V dropped 2 bases and J dropped 5 bases, with 14 bases sitting between them. The CDR3 DNA sequence: TGCGCCAGCAGCTTCGGGGGAGAGGGAAACAATGAGCAGTTCTTC. Translated, it gives CASSFGGEGNNEQFF.

The chain combines TRBV7-2 with TRBJ1-6; no firm D call. V was trimmed by 2 bases and J by 12 bases, leaving 5 bases between them. The CDR3 has 11 residues. From germline, CDR1 is SGHTA and CDR2 FQGNSA. The CDR3 sequence is CASSLNLPLHF. The CDR3 DNA is TGTGCCAGCAGCTTAAACTTACCCCTCCACTTT.

The chain recombines TRBV4-1 with TRBJ2-3; 7 nucleotides align to TRBD1. CDR3 length: 18 residues. J lost 0 bases, V lost 0 bases, and 9 bases had no gene match. The germline gives CDR1 MGHRA, CDR2 YSYEKL. The CDR3 DNA follows: TGCGCCAGCAGCCAAGATAGGGTGACAGGGTCTAGCACAGATACGCAGTATTTT. Translating it yields CASSQDRVTGSSTDTQYF.

The chain joins TRBV7-2 to TRBJ2-7, with D possibly being TRBD2 (6 bases). V lost 3 bases, J lost 3 bases, and 15 bases lay in between. Germline lookup yields CDR1 SGHTA and CDR2 FQGNSA. The CDR3 has 15 residues. CDR3 sequence reads: CASSLSPGLGYEQYF. The CDR3 DNA follows: TGTGCCAGCAGCTTGAGTCCGGGACTTGGCTACGAGCAGTACTTC.

The J gene is TRBJ2-7, the V gene TRBV5-1; the D is unclear. Germline V lookup: CDR1 SGHRS, CDR2 YFSETQ. The CDR3 has 13 amino acids. V was pared by 0 bases and J by 2 bases, with 6 bases between. In DNA, the CDR3 is TGCGCCAGCAGCTTGGGAGACACCTACGAGCAGTACTTC. As protein: CASSLGDTYEQYF.

The chain links TRBV5-4 to TRBJ2-3, with a possible D match to TRBD2 (5 bases). V lost 3 bases, J lost 1 base, and 9 bases lay in between. Germline assignment: CDR1 SGHNT and CDR2 YYREEE (reference sequence). The length of the CDR3 is 14 residues. The CDR3 spells CASSSRTGTDTQYF. The CDR3 region has the DNA TGTGCCAGCAGCTCAAGGACTGGCACAGATACGCAGTATTTT.

The V gene is TRBV6-1, the J gene TRBJ2-1; 10 bases map to TRBD2. Germline CDR1 is MNHNS and CDR2 is SASEGT. The V segment lost 4 bases and the J segment 0 bases; nucleotides outside the gene matches: 15. The CDR3 totals 20 residues. The DNA for the CDR3 is TGTGCCAGCAGTGCCTACTTAGCGGGAGGCCTGACTAGCTCCTACAATGAGCAGTTCTTC. It specifies CASSAYLAGGLTSSYNEQFF.

J is TRBJ1-1 and V is TRBV27, with D possibly TRBD1 on 5 matching bases. This CDR3 contains 15 residues. Trimming shortened V by 3 bases and J by 5 bases, and 16 bases separated the two germline ends. CDR1 MNHEY and CDR2 SMNVEV come from the germline V gene (reference sequence). The CDR3 bases are TGTGCCAGCAGTTTTCAGCCAGGGCTAGGGACTGAAGCTTTCTTT. Residues: CASSFQPGLGTEAFF.

The V and J genes are TRBV4-1 and TRBJ2-5, with D possibly TRBD1 on 6 matching bases. Matching the DNA end better, TRBJ2-7 makes the J call doubtful. Germline V lookup: CDR1 MGHRA, CDR2 YSYEKL. This CDR3 has 14 residues. The CDR3 protein is CASSQEDSSYEQYF. The CDR3 DNA sequence: TGCGCCAGCAGCCAAGAGGACAGCAGCTACGAGCAGTACTTC.